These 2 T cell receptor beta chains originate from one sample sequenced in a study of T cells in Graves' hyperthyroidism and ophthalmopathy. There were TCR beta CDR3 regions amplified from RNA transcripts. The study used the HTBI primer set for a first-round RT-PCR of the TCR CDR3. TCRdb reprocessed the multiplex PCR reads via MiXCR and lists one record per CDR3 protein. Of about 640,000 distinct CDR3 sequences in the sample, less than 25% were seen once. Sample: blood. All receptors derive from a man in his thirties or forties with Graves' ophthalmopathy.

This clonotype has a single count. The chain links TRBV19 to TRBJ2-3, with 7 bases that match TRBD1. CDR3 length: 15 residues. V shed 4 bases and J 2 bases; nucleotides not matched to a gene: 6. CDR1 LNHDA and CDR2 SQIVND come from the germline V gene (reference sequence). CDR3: CASSKIGGNTDTQYF. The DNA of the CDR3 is TGTGCCAGTAGTAAAATAGGGGGCAACACAGATACGCAGTATTTT.

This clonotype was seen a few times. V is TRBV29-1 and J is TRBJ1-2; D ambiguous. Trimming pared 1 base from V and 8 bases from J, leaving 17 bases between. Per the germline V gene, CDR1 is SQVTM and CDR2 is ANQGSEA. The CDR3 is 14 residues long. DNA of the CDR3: TGCAGCGTTGAAGGCCGGGCACCATCCCAGGGCTACACCTTC. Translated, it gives CSVEGRAPSQGYTF.